This is a list of T cell receptor beta chains from one sample in a study of blood T cell repertoires in COVID-19. TCRdb's copy holds only in-frame clones and misses some; the assay was immunoSEQ multiplex PCR. In the table there are 300,000 to 400,000 clones, around 86% of which are singletons. The sequenced sample consisted of peripheral blood. These receptors came from a man aged 45 to 65 with active or convalescent COVID-19. The CDR3 runs from the conserved cysteine through the conserved F or W. D genes are given only for firm matches. Size is stated for part of the rows, as once, few or many counts, or as a class when the clone is expanded.

-	TRBV15	-	TRBJ1-2	TGTGCCACCAGCAGAGGGATGGAACAGAGCTATGGCTACACCTTC	CATSRGMEQSYGYTF
-	TRBV6-2/TRBV6-3	-	TRBJ1-2	TGTGCCAGCAGTTACCAGGGGAGCTATGGCTACACCTTC	CASSYQGSYGYTF
TRBD1	TRBV10-3	-	TRBJ1-5	TGTGCCATCAGTGACCAGGACAGGGGATATCAGCCCCAGCATTTT	CAISDQDRGYQPQHF
-	TRBV4-3	-	TRBJ2-5	TGCGCCAGCAGCCAGACACGGACGGGAGCAAGGGCCCAGTACTTC	CASSQTRTGARAQYF
-	TRBV7-9	-	TRBJ1-2	TGTGCCAGCAGCTTAGAGGGGACACGGGTCTATGGCTACACCTTC	CASSLEGTRVYGYTF
TRBD1	TRBV2	-	TRBJ1-1	TGTGCCAGCAAGGGACAGGGGAAGACTGAAGCTTTCTTT	CASKGQGKTEAFF
-	TRBV11-3	-	TRBJ1-1	TGTGCCAGCAGCCGAGGAGAGAACACTGAAGCTTTCTTT	CASSRGENTEAFF
TRBD1	TRBV29-1	-	TRBJ1-2	TGCAGCGTTGCCCAGGGACAGGTAGATGGCTACACCTTC	CSVAQGQVDGYTF
TRBD1	TRBV18	-	TRBJ1-1	TGTGCCAGCTCACCAGAGACAGGGCACACTGAAGCTTTCTTT	CASSPETGHTEAFF
-	TRBV11-2	-	TRBJ1-2	TGTGCCAGCAGCCCTTCAACAGGGTACTATGGCTACACCTTC	CASSPSTGYYGYTF
TRBD1	TRBV5-1	-	TRBJ1-2	TGCGCCAGCAGCTTGGGAGGGGGCGCCAACTATGGCTACACCTTC	CASSLGGGANYGYTF
-	TRBV6-5	once	TRBJ2-7	TGTGCCAGCAGCCAGGGTAGCTCCTACGAGCAGTACTTC	CASSQGSSYEQYF
-	TRBV25-1	-	TRBJ2-7	TGTGCCAGCAGTGACTCACGGACAGCCAACTACGAGCAGTACTTC	CASSDSRTANYEQYF
TRBD1	TRBV10-3	-	TRBJ1-5	TGTGCCGCCGCGGACAGGGAGAATCAGCCCCAGCATTTT	CAAADRENQPQHF
TRBD1	TRBV27	-	TRBJ1-6	TGTGCCAGCAGTTTAGGGACAGGGTATAATTCACCCCTCCACTTT	CASSLGTGYNSPLHF
TRBD1	TRBV10-3	-	TRBJ2-7	TGTGCCATCAGACCGGGACAGCCATACGAGCAGTACTTC	CAIRPGQPYEQYF
-	TRBV9	-	TRBJ2-1	TGTGCCAGCAGCGCCACGACAGCCCACAATGAGCAGTTCTTC	CASSATTAHNEQFF
-	TRBV7-8	-	TRBJ2-1	TGTGCCAGCAGCTTAGGGACTTCCCCATACAATGAGCAGTTCTTC	CASSLGTSPYNEQFF
TRBD1	TRBV11-3	-	TRBJ1-1	TGTGCCAGCAGCTCCCCAGGACAGGCTCACACTGAAGCTTTCTTT	CASSSPGQAHTEAFF
-	TRBV14	-	TRBJ2-1	TGTGCCAGCAGCGCATACAGGGACACGGAGCAGTTCTTC	CASSAYRDTEQFF
TRBD2	TRBV9	-	TRBJ2-7	TGTGCCAGCAGCGTAGAAGGCAGGGAGGGCGACGAGCAGTACTTC	CASSVEGREGDEQYF
-	TRBV19	-	TRBJ1-6	TGTGCCAGCCAGGGGAACTCCTATAATTCACCCCTCCACTTT	CASQGNSYNSPLHF
TRBD1	TRBV4-2	-	TRBJ1-2	TGTGCCAGCAGCCAGGCAGGACAGGGGGCGGAATCACGTGGCTACACCTTC	CASSQAGQGAESRGYTF
TRBD2	TRBV5-4	-	TRBJ2-3	TGTGCCAGCAGCTTACGCCTAGCGGGAGACACAGATACGCAGTATTTT	CASSLRLAGDTDTQYF
TRBD1	TRBV4-1	-	TRBJ1-1	TGCGCCAGCAGCAAATCAGGGGGCCTTAGGGACACTGAAGCTTTCTTT	CASSKSGGLRDTEAFF
TRBD2	TRBV11-2	-	TRBJ2-1	TGTGCCAGCAGCTTAGCCCTAGCGGGTCACAATGAGCAGTTCTTC	CASSLALAGHNEQFF
TRBD1	TRBV6-5	-	TRBJ2-7	TGTGCCAGCAGCTATGACAGGGACAGCTCCTACGAGCAGTACTTC	CASSYDRDSSYEQYF
TRBD2	TRBV18	-	TRBJ2-7	TGTGCCAGCTCACCACAAGCTAGCGGGGGGGCCTACGAGCAGTACTTC	CASSPQASGGAYEQYF
TRBD1	TRBV10-3	few	TRBJ2-1	TGTGCCATCAGGAGCACAGGGGGCTCCTACAATGAGCAGTTCTTC	CAIRSTGGSYNEQFF
TRBD1	TRBV25-1	-	TRBJ2-1	TGTGCCAGCAGTGAATCTGGCAGGGGGCCCAATGAGCAGTTCTTC	CASSESGRGPNEQFF
-	TRBV7-2	few	TRBJ1-3	TGTGCCAGCAGCTTGATGGGGGCGAGTGGAAACACCATATATTTT	CASSLMGASGNTIYF
-	TRBV7-3	-	TRBJ2-2	TGTGCCAGCAGCTTCGGGTCAACCGGGGAGCTGTTTTTT	CASSFGSTGELFF
-	TRBV4-1	-	TRBJ2-7	TGCGCCAGCAGCTTAAGACAAGACTACGAGCAGTACTTC	CASSLRQDYEQYF
-	TRBV7-2	-	TRBJ1-2	TGTGCCAGCAGGATCGACATCACCGTACATGGCTACACCTTC	CASRIDITVHGYTF
TRBD2	TRBV18	-	TRBJ2-1	TGTGCCAGCTCACAACTAGCGGGAGTCAACAATGAGCAGTTCTTC	CASSQLAGVNNEQFF
-	TRBV24-1	-	TRBJ1-1	TGTGCCACCAGGGCAACAGGGCAGGGAATGAACACTGAAGCTTTCTTT	CATRATGQGMNTEAFF
-	TRBV5-5	-	TRBJ2-7	TGTGCCAGCAGCGACGGGAGAAGCAGCTTCTACGAGCAGTACTTC	CASSDGRSSFYEQYF
-	TRBV3-1/TRBV3-2	-	TRBJ1-5	TGTGCCAGCAGCCAAGACTCGCCATTAGGAGGGAGCCATCAGCCCCAGCATTTT	CASSQDSPLGGSHQPQHF
TRBD1	TRBV5-1	-	TRBJ1-1	TGCGCCAGCAGCTTGGGGGACAGGGGGTCTGAAGCTTTCTTT	CASSLGDRGSEAFF
TRBD1	TRBV6-5	-	TRBJ2-5	TGTGCCAGCAGTTACCAACAGGGGGAGACCCAGTACTTC	CASSYQQGETQYF
-	TRBV20-1	-	TRBJ2-7	TGCAGTGCTAGTGGGGTTAGGCAGGCTCGATCCTACGAGCAGTACTTC	CSASGVRQARSYEQYF
TRBD1	TRBV24-1	-	TRBJ2-2	TGTGCCACCAGTGATTCACGACCGGGACAGGGACTCACCGGGGAGCTGTTTTTT	CATSDSRPGQGLTGELFF
-	TRBV7-2	once	TRBJ2-5	TGTGCCAGCACAACTACAGGGAGTATTGGAGAGACCCAGTACTTC	CASTTTGSIGETQYF
TRBD1	TRBV15	-	TRBJ2-7	TGTGCCACCAGCAGAGGCAGGGCAGGGGGCAGGTACGAGCAGTACTTC	CATSRGRAGGRYEQYF
TRBD1	TRBV6-5	-	TRBJ1-4	TGTGCCAGCAGTTACGGGACAGGGGCGGGAGAAAAACTGTTTTTT	CASSYGTGAGEKLFF
TRBD1	TRBV28	-	TRBJ1-2	TGTGCCAGCAACCTCCCGGGACAGGATGGCTACACCTTC	CASNLPGQDGYTF
TRBD1	TRBV5-6	-	TRBJ1-1	TGTGCCAGCAGCTACCCCACAGGGGAGGCCACTGAAGCTTTCTTT	CASSYPTGEATEAFF
-	TRBV6-2/TRBV6-3	-	TRBJ1-5	TGTGCCAGCAGTTACTCGGGGGCGGGTCAGCCCCAGCATTTT	CASSYSGAGQPQHF
-	TRBV28	-	TRBJ1-2	TGTCGGGACAATGGCTACACCTTC	CRDNGYTF
-	TRBV30	once	TRBJ1-3	TGTGCCTGGACCGGATGGCAGGACTCTGGAAACACCATATATTTT	CAWTGWQDSGNTIYF
TRBD1	TRBV7-8	-	TRBJ1-1	TGTGCCAGTACGCTGGCTTTCCAGGGGGGCACTGAAGCTTTCTTT	CASTLAFQGGTEAFF
TRBD2	TRBV7-2	-	TRBJ2-3	TGTGCCAGCAGCGCGCCGGGACTAGGTTTTACGCAGTATTTT	CASSAPGLGFTQYF
TRBD1	TRBV5-1	-	TRBJ1-3	TGCGCCAGCAGCTTTGGACAGGGCTTTGGAAACACCATATATTTT	CASSFGQGFGNTIYF
-	TRBV28	-	TRBJ1-5	TGTGCCAGCAGTTTATCAGGGCTACCCCAGCATTTT	CASSLSGLPQHF
TRBD2	TRBV7-2	once	TRBJ2-3	TGTGCCAGCAGCTTAGCCGGGACTAGCGGATTTTATACGCAGTATTTT	CASSLAGTSGFYTQYF